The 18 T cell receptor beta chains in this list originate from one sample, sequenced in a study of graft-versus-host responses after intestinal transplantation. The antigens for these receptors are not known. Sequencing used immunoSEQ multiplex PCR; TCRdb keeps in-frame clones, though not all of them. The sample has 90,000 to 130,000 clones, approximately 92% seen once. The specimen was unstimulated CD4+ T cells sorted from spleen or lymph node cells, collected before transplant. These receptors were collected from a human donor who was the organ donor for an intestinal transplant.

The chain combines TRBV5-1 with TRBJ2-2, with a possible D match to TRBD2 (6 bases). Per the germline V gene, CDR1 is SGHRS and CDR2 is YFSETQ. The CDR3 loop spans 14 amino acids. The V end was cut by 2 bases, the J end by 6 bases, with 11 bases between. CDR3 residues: CASSLLASAGELFF. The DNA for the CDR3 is TGCGCCAGCAGCTTACTAGCTTCGGCCGGGGAGCTGTTTTTT.

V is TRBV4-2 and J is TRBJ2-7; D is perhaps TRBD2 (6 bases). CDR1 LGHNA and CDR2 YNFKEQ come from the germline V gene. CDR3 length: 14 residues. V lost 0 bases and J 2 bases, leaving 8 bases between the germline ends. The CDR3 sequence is CASSQETGAYEQYF. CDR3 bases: TGTGCCAGCAGCCAAGAGACGGGAGCCTACGAGCAGTACTTC.

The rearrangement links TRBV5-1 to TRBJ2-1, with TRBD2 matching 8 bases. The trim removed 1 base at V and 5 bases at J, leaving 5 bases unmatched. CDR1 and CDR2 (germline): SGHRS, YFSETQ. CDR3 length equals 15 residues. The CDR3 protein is CASSLTSGSNNEQFF. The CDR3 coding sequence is TGCGCCAGCAGCTTGACCAGCGGGAGCAACAATGAGCAGTTCTTC.

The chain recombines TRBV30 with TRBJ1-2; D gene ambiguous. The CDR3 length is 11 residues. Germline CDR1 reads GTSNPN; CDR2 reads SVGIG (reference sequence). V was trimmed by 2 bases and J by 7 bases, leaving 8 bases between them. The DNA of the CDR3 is TGTGCCTGGAGTTTTGGGGTTGGCTACACCTTC. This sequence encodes CAWSFGVGYTF.

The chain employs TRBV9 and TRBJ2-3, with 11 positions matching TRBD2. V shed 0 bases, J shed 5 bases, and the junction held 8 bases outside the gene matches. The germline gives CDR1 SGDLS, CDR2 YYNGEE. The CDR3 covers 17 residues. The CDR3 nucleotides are TGTGCCAGCAGCGTAGGGTTAGCGGGAGGGCAGGGAGATACGCAGTATTTT. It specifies CASSVGLAGGQGDTQYF.

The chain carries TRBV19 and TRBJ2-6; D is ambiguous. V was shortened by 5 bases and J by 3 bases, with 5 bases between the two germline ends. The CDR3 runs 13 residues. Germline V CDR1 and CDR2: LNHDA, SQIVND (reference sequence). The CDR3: CASSLVGANVLTF. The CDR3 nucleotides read TGTGCCAGTAGTCTGGTTGGGGCCAACGTCCTGACTTTC.

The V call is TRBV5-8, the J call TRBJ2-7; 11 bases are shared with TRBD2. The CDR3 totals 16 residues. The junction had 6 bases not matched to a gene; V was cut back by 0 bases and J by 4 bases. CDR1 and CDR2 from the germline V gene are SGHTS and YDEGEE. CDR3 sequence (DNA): TGTGCCAGCAGCTTGGATACTAGCGGGAGCGGTTACGAGCAGTACTTC. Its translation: CASSLDTSGSGYEQYF.

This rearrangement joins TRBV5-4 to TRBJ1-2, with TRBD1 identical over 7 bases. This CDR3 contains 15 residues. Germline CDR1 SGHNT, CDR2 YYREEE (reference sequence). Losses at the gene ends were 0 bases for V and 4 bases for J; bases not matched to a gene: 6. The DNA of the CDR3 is TGTGCCAGCAGCTTGGGAGACAGGGCTGGCTATGGCTACACCTTC. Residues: CASSLGDRAGYGYTF.

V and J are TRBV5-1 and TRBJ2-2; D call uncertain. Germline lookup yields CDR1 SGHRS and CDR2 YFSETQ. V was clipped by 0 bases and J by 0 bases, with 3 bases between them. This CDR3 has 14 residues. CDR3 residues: CASSLDANTGELFF. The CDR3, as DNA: TGCGCCAGCAGCTTGGATGCGAACACCGGGGAGCTGTTTTTT.

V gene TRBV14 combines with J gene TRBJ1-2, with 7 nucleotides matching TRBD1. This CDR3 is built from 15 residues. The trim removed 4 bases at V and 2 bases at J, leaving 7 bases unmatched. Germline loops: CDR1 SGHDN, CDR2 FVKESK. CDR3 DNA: TGTGCCAGCAGCCCTCCAGGGGGTACAAACTATGGCTACACCTTC. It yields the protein CASSPPGGTNYGYTF.

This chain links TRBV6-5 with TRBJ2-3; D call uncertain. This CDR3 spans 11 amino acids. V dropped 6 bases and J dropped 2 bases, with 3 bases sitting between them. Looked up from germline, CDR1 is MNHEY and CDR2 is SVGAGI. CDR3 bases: TGTGCCAGCAGAACCACAGATACGCAGTATTTT. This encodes CASRTTDTQYF.

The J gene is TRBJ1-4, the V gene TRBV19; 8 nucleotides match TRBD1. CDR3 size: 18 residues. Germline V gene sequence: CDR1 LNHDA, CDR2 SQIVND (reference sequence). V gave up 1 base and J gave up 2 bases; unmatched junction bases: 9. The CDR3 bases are TGTGCCAGTAGTATAGTTCTCGGCAGGGGGCCTACTAATGAAAAACTGTTTTTT. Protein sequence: CASSIVLGRGPTNEKLFF.

CDR3 in DNA: TGTGCCAGCAGCTGGGGACTAGTGAAAACCTACGAGCAGTACTTC. This sequence encodes CASSWGLVKTYEQYF. The rearrangement uses TRBV7-2 and TRBJ2-7; 8 nucleotides agree with TRBD2. CDR1 and CDR2 from the germline V gene are SGHTA and FQGNSA. CDR3 length equals 15 residues. V lost 4 bases and J lost 2; bases outside the gene matches: 7.

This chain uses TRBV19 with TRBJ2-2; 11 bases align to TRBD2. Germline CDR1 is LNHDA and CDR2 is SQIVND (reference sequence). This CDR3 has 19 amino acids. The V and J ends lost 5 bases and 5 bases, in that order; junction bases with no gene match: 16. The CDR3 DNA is TGTGCCAGTAGTCCACGGACTAGCGGGCTCCTCCTGCGGACCGGGGAGCTGTTTTTT. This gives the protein CASSPRTSGLLLRTGELFF.

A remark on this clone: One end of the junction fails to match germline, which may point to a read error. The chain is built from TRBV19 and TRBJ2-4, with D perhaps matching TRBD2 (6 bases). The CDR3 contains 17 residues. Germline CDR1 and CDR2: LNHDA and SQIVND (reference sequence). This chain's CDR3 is CASSGGLVGYAKNIQCF. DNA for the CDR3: TGTGCCAGTAGTGGGGGGTTAGTAGGGTATGCCAAAAACATTCAGTGCTTC.

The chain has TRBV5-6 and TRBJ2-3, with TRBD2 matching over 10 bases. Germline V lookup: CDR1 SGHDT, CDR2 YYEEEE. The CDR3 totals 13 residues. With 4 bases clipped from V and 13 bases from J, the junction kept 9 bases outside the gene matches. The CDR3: CASSPTLAGLEYF. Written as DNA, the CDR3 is TGTGCCAGCAGCCCGACACTAGCGGGGCTGGAGTATTTT.

CDR3 sequence (DNA): TGTGCCAGCAGCGTTCGGCCAGAGAACACAGATACGCAGTATTTT. It translates to CASSVRPENTDTQYF. This chain uses TRBV9 with TRBJ2-3, with no clear D. The CDR3 contains 15 residues. The V gene lost 2 bases and the J gene lost 2 bases, with 12 bases spanning the gap. CDR1 and CDR2 (germline): SGDLS, YYNGEE.

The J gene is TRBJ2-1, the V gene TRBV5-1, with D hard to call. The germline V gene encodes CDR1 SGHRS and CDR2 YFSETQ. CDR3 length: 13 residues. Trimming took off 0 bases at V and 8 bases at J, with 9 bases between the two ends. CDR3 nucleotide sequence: TGCGCCAGCAGCTTGGCCATGGGATATGAGCAGTTCTTC. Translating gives CASSLAMGYEQFF.